Given below is one T cell receptor (beta chain) in context. No antigen is known for it. Researchers ran the PCR with 60 Vbeta and 13 Jbeta primers. The method was immunoSEQ multiplex PCR; TCRdb's version includes in-frame clones alone and lacks a portion of them. The profile shows approximately 110,000 clones, 70% to 80% of them singletons. The sample originates from a study of cytomegalovirus exposure and HLA in healthy donors. Germline V gene data show CDR1 as SNHLY and CDR2 as FYNNEI. Trimming stripped 5 bases from V and 0 bases from J, with 8 bases between. The CDR3 extends over 15 amino acids. Findings and caveats of the study: Confirmation was obtained in vitro that a few CMV-associated chains are specific for CMV antigens. At a 0.05 false discovery rate, a later analysis found 16,951 TCR beta sequences to be associated with HLA alleles. Association of a missense DCLRE1C variant with TCR beta V- and J-gene trimming was reported in a later analysis. TCR association rates varied by HLA locus in a later analysis, with DRB1 highest and HLA-C lowest.

The chain employs TRBV2 and TRBJ2-6, with no clear D. The specimen was PBMCs. The source is a man aged 50 to 60 in good health and CMV-seronegative. The CDR3 loop is CASSPRLSGANVLTF. CDR3 coding DNA: TGTGCCAGCAGTCCCCGACTCTCTGGGGCCAACGTCCTGACTTTC.